This is a list of T cell receptor beta chains from one sample in a study of blood T cell repertoires in COVID-19. The protocol was immunoSEQ multiplex PCR, while the TCRdb copy is restricted to in-frame clones and leaves out a portion. The sample comprises about 27,000 clones, roughly 80% of which are singletons, and over 25% rests with the top ten. The sample was peripheral blood. Every receptor here comes from a man aged 65 to 79 with active COVID-19. Each CDR3 is given with its conserved first and last residue. The order of the fields is CDR3 DNA, CDR3 protein, clone size, V gene, J gene, D gene. D genes are given only for firm matches. Clone size is given for some rows only: seen once, a few or many times, or a class if the clone is expanded.

CDR3 DNA: TGTGCCAGCAGTAGTCGCAGGGGCGTAGGCGTGGGCTACACCTTC
CDR3 protein: CASSSRRGVGVGYTF
clone size: .
V gene: TRBV6-2/TRBV6-3
J gene: TRBJ1-2
D gene: .

CDR3 DNA: TGTGCCAGCAGCCCCTGGGGGGGACTCACAGATACGCAGTATTTT
CDR3 protein: CASSPWGGLTDTQYF
clone size: once
V gene: TRBV7-3
J gene: TRBJ2-3
D gene: TRBD2

CDR3 DNA: TGTGCCAGCAGCGTAGGTCAGCGGGGGAGAGAGACCCAGTACTTC
CDR3 protein: CASSVGQRGRETQYF
clone size: .
V gene: TRBV9
J gene: TRBJ2-5
D gene: TRBD2

CDR3 DNA: TGTGCCAGCTCCCTGGGACAGAACACTGAAGCTTTCTTT
CDR3 protein: CASSLGQNTEAFF
clone size: .
V gene: TRBV18
J gene: TRBJ1-1
D gene: .

CDR3 DNA: TGTGCCAGCAGCCAAGAGGGGAACAGGGGGACCTATGGCTACACCTTC
CDR3 protein: CASSQEGNRGTYGYTF
clone size: .
V gene: TRBV4-2
J gene: TRBJ1-2
D gene: TRBD1

CDR3 DNA: TGTGCCAGCAAGGACAGGAGCAATCAGCCCCAGCATTTT
CDR3 protein: CASKDRSNQPQHF
clone size: .
V gene: TRBV2
J gene: TRBJ1-5
D gene: TRBD1

CDR3 DNA: TGTGCCAGCAGTTACAATGGACAGGGGTCCTACGAGCAGTACTTC
CDR3 protein: CASSYNGQGSYEQYF
clone size: few
V gene: TRBV6-5
J gene: TRBJ2-7
D gene: TRBD1

CDR3 DNA: TGTGCCAGCAGCGTTGGCAGGGTCCCCTACGAGCAGTACTTC
CDR3 protein: CASSVGRVPYEQYF
clone size: medium-sized
V gene: TRBV7-9
J gene: TRBJ2-7
D gene: .

CDR3 DNA: TGTGCCAGCAGCTTAAATGGGCTTGGTGAAGCTTTCTTT
CDR3 protein: CASSLNGLGEAFF
clone size: once
V gene: TRBV7-2
J gene: TRBJ1-1
D gene: .

CDR3 DNA: TGTGCCACCAGTGACCCCACGGACAGGGTAGGCTATGGCTACACCTTC
CDR3 protein: CATSDPTDRVGYGYTF
clone size: .
V gene: TRBV24-1
J gene: TRBJ1-2
D gene: TRBD1

CDR3 DNA: TGTGCCAGCAGCGGCCAGCGCCACTACGAGCAGTACTTC
CDR3 protein: CASSGQRHYEQYF
clone size: .
V gene: TRBV9
J gene: TRBJ2-7
D gene: .

CDR3 DNA: TGCGCCAGCAGCCAAGATCAGGGCAGGGGGCTCCGTTCACCCCTCCACTTT
CDR3 protein: CASSQDQGRGLRSPLHF
clone size: .
V gene: TRBV4-1
J gene: TRBJ1-6
D gene: TRBD1

CDR3 DNA: TGCGCCAGCAGCTCACCGGGACAGGGAGAGGTCGGGAATTCACCCCTCCACTTT
CDR3 protein: CASSSPGQGEVGNSPLHF
clone size: .
V gene: TRBV5-1
J gene: TRBJ1-6
D gene: TRBD1

CDR3 DNA: TGCGCCAGCAGCTCTAACGCGGGGACGAACAATGAGCAGTTCTTC
CDR3 protein: CASSSNAGTNNEQFF
clone size: few
V gene: TRBV5-1
J gene: TRBJ2-1
D gene: .

CDR3 DNA: TGTGCCAGCAGTTACTCGACAAGCAGCGGTTATGGCTACACCTTC
CDR3 protein: CASSYSTSSGYGYTF
clone size: once
V gene: TRBV6-5
J gene: TRBJ1-2
D gene: .

CDR3 DNA: TGTGCCAGCAGCTTGACAGGGGGCAGAAACACCATATATTTT
CDR3 protein: CASSLTGGRNTIYF
clone size: .
V gene: TRBV28
J gene: TRBJ1-3
D gene: TRBD1

CDR3 DNA: TGTGCCAGCTCACCGGGGGGAAGTAGCAATCAGCCCCAGCATTTT
CDR3 protein: CASSPGGSSNQPQHF
clone size: .
V gene: TRBV18
J gene: TRBJ1-5
D gene: .

CDR3 DNA: TGTGCCAGCAGCTTGTCAAAAGGGGGATACACTGAAGCTTTCTTT
CDR3 protein: CASSLSKGGYTEAFF
clone size: once
V gene: TRBV5-4
J gene: TRBJ1-1
D gene: .